This T cell receptor beta chain originates from a study of T cell responses to AZD1222 COVID-19 vaccine. Study-wide results and caveats: The donor cohort was predominantly white British with a female majority, and clonal diversity may have been underestimated.

Clones were read by immunoSEQ multiplex PCR, and TCRdb kept only the in-frame ones, dropping some. This sample has some 120,000 clones, with around nine tenths found just once. This CDR3 region has 13 residues. CDR1 and CDR2 (germline): KGHDR, SFDVKD. V dropped 5 bases and J dropped 0 bases, with 7 bases sitting between them. For this clone: The target antigen is unknown.

Sequenced here: peripheral blood, sampled on day 0 of AZD1222 vaccination. The sequence derives from an adult in good health. This chain uses TRBV24-1 with TRBJ2-7, with D uncertain. CDR3 sequence: CATSGPTSYEQYF. The CDR3 bases are TGTGCCACCAGTGGCCCCACCTCCTACGAGCAGTACTTC.